This T cell receptor beta chain was profiled in a study of siplizumab effects on memory and regulatory T cells. As to this clone: As yet, its antigen is unknown.

Points from the study as a whole: Only a minority of proliferating CD4+ or CD8+ clones had an assignable naive or memory phenotype, with roughly 75-95% lacking one. Significantly reduced by siplizumab was the cumulative frequency of alloreactive sequences, namely those traceable to unstimulated CD4+ memory cells.

The CDR3 consists of 12 residues. CDR1 MGHRA and CDR2 YSYEKL come from the germline V gene. V dropped 0 bases and J dropped 4 bases, with 1 base sitting between them. This table comes from immunoSEQ multiplex PCR, and its TCRdb copy is limited to in-frame clones, with some not included. The sample lists over 85,000 clones, more than 85% occurring once. V usage is TRBV4-1 and J usage is TRBJ2-1, with D unresolved. This TCR came from a human donor in good health. The sample taken for sequencing was CD8+ T cells sorted from blood. As DNA, the CDR3 is TGCGCCAGCAGCCAAGATTACAATGAGCAGTTCTTC. It translates to CASSQDYNEQFF.